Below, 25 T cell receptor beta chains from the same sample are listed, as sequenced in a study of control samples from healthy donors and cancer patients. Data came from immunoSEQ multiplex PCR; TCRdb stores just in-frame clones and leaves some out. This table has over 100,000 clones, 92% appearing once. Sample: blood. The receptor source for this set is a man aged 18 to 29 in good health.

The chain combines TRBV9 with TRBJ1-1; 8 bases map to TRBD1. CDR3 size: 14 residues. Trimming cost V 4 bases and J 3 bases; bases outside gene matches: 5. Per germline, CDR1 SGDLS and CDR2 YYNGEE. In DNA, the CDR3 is TGTGCCAGCAGCTCCCAGGGGGCCCACACTGAAGCTTTCTTT. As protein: CASSSQGAHTEAFF.

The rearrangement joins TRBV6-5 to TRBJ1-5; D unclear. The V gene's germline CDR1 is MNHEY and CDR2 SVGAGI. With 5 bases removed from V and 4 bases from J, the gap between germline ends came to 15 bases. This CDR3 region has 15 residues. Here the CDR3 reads CASSPGGRMNQPQHF. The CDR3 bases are TGTGCCAGCAGTCCAGGAGGACGGATGAATCAGCCCCAGCATTTT.

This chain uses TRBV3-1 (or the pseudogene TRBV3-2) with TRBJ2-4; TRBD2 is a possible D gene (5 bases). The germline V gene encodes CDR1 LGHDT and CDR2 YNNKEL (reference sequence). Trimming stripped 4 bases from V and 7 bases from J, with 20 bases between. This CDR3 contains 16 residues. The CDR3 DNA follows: TGTGCCAGCAGCCCCCCTCAGACCGGACTGAGGAACATTCAGTACTTC. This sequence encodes CASSPPQTGLRNIQYF.

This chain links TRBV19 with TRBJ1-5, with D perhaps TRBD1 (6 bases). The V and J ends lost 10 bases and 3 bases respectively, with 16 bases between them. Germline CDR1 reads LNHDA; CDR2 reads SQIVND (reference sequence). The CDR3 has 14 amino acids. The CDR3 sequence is CATKGGPHNQPQHF. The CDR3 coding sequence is TGTGCCACTAAAGGGGGGCCCCACAATCAGCCCCAGCATTTT.

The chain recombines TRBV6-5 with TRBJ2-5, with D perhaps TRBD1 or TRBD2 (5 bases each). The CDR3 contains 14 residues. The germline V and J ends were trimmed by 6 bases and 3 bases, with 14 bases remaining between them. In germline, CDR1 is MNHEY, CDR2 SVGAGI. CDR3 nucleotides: TGTGCCAGCAGGGTCGGGACGACTAAAGAGACCCAGTACTTC. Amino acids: CASRVGTTKETQYF.

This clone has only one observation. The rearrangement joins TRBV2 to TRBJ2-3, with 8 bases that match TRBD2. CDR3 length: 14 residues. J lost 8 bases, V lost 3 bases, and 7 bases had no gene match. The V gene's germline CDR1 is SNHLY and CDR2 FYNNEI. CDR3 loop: CASSDSGGAPTQYF. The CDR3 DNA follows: TGTGCCAGCAGTGATTCGGGGGGGGCCCCTACGCAGTATTTT.

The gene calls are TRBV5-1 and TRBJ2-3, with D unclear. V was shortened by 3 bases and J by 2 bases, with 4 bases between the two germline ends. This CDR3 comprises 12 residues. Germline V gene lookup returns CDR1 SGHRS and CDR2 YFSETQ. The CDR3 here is CASSSYTDTQYF. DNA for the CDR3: TGCGCCAGCAGCTCCTACACAGATACGCAGTATTTT.

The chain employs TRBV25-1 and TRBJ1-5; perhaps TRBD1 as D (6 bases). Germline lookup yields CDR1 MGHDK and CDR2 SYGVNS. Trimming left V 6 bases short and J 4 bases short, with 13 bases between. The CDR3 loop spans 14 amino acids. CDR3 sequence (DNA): TGTGCCAGCAGGAAGTCAGGGGAAAATCAGCCCCAGCATTTT. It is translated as CASRKSGENQPQHF.

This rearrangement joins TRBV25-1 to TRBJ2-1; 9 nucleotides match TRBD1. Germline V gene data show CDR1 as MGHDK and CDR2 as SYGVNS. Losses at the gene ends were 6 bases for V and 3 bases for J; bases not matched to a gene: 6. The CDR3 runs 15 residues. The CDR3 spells CASRPGQGYYNEQFF. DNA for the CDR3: TGTGCCAGCAGGCCGGGACAGGGCTACTACAATGAGCAGTTCTTC.

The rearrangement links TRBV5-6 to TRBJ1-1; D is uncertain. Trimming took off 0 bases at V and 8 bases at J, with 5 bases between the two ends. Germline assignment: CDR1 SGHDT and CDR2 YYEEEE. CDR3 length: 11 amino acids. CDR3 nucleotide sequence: TGTGCCAGCAGCTTGGGTACGGAAGCTTTCTTT. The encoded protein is CASSLGTEAFF.

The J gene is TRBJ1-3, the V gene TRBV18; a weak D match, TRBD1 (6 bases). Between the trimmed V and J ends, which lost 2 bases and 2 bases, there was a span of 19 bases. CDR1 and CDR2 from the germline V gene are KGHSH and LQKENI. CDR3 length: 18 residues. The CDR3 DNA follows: TGTGCCAGCTCACCATCACATCAGGGGCTTTATGCTGGAAACACCATATATTTT. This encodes CASSPSHQGLYAGNTIYF. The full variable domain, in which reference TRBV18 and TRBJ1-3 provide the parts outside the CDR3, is NAGVMQNPRHLVRRRGQEARLRCSPMKGHSHVYWYRQLPEEGLKFMVYLQKENIIDESGMPKERFSAEFPKEGPSILRIQQVVRGDSAAYFCASSPSHQGLYAGNTIYFGEGSWLTVV.

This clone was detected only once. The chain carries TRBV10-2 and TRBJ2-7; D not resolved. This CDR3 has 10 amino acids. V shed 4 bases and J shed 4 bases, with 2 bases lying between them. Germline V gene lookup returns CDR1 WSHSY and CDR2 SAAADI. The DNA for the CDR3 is TGCGCCAGCAGTGGGTACGAGCAGTACTTC. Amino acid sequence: CASSGYEQYF.

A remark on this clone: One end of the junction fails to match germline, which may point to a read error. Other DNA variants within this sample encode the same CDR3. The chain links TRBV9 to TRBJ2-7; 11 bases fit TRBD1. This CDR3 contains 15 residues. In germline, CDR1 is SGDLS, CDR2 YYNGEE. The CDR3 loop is CASSVGQGASYEQYF. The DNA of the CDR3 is TGCGCCAGCAGCGTAGGACAGGGGGCTTCTTACGAGCAGTACTTC.

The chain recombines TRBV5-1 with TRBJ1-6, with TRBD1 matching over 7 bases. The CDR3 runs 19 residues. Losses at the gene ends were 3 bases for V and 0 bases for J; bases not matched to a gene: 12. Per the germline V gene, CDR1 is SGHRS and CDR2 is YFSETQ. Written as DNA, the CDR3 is TGCGCCAGCAGCTCCCCAGGGGGTCAAGCGAGCTCCTATAATTCACCCCTCCACTTT. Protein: CASSSPGGQASSYNSPLHF.

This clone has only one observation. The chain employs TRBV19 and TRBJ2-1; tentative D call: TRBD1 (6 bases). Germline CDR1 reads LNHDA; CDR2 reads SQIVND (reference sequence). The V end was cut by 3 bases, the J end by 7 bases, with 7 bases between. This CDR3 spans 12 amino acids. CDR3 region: CASSIRGNEQFF. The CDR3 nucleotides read TGTGCCAGTAGTATCAGGGGTAATGAGCAGTTCTTC.

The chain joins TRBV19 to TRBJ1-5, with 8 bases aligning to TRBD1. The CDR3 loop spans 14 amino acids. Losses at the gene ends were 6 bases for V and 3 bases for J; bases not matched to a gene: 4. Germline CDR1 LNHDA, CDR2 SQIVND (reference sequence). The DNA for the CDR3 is TGTGCCAGTAGCACGACAGGGGTCAATCAGCCCCAGCATTTT. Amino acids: CASSTTGVNQPQHF.

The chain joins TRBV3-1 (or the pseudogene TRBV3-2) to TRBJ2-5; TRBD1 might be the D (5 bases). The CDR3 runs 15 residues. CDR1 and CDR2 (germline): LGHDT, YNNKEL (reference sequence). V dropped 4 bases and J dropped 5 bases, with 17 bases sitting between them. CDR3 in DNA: TGTGCCAGCAGCCCCACGTTGGGGCCGGGTGAGACCCAGTACTTC. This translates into CASSPTLGPGETQYF.

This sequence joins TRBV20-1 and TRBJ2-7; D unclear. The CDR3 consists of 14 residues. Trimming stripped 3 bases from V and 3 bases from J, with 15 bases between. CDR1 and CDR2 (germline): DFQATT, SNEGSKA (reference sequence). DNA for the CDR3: TGCAGTGCTAGTTCTCGCGCCTGGGGCTACGAGCAGTACTTC. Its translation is CSASSRAWGYEQYF.

The CDR3 DNA follows: TGTGCCAGCAGCCAAACAGGGCGCACAGATACGCAGTATTTT. This translates into CASSQTGRTDTQYF. The J gene is TRBJ2-3, the V gene TRBV4-2; a possible D gene is TRBD1 (6 bases). V was trimmed by 2 bases and J by 1 base, leaving 7 bases between them. There are 14 residues in the CDR3. CDR1 LGHNA and CDR2 YNFKEQ come from the germline V gene.

The DNA of the CDR3 is TGTGCCAGCAGTTACTCAGGGAGGGGCTCCTACGAGCAGTACTTC. Its translation: CASSYSGRGSYEQYF. V is TRBV6-5 and J is TRBJ2-7; 7 nucleotides align to TRBD2. Unmatched junction bases numbered 2, after V lost 0 bases and J lost 0 bases. This CDR3 is built from 15 residues. The germline V gene encodes CDR1 MNHEY and CDR2 SVGAGI.

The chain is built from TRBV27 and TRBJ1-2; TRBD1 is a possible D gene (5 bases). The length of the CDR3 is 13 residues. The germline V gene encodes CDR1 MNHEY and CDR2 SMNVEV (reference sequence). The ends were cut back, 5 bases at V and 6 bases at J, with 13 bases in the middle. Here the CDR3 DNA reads TGTGCCAGCAGTCGCCGGGGCGGCGATGGCTACACCTTC. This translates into CASSRRGGDGYTF.

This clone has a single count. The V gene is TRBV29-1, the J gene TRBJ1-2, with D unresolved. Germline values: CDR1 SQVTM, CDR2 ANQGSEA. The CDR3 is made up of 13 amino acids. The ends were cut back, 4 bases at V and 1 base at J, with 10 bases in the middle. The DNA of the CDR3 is TGCAGCGTTGGTGTCACTTATAACTATGGCTACACCTTC. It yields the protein CSVGVTYNYGYTF.

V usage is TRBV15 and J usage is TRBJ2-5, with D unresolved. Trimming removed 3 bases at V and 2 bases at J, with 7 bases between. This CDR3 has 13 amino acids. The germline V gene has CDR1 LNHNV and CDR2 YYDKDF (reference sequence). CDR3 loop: CATSRGLQETQYF. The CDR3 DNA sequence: TGTGCCACCAGCAGGGGTTTACAAGAGACCCAGTACTTC. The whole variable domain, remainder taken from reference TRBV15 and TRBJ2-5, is DAMVIQNPRYQVTQFGKPVTLSCSQTLNHNVMYWYQQKSSQAPKLLFHYYDKDFNNEADTPDNFQSRRPNTSFCFLDIRSPGLGDTAMYLCATSRGLQETQYFGPGTRLLVL.

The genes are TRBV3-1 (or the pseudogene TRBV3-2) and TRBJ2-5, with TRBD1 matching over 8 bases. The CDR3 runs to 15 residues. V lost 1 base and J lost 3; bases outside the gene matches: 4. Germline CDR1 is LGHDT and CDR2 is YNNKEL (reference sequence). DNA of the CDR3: TGTGCCAGCAGCCAAGTGGACAGGGACAAAGAGACCCAGTACTTC. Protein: CASSQVDRDKETQYF.

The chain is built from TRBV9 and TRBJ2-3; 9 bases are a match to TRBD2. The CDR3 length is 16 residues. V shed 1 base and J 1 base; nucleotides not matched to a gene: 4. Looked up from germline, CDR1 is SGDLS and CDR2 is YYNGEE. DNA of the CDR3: TGTGCCAGCAGCGTAAGCGGGGGGTCAGGCACAGATACGCAGTATTTT. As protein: CASSVSGGSGTDTQYF.